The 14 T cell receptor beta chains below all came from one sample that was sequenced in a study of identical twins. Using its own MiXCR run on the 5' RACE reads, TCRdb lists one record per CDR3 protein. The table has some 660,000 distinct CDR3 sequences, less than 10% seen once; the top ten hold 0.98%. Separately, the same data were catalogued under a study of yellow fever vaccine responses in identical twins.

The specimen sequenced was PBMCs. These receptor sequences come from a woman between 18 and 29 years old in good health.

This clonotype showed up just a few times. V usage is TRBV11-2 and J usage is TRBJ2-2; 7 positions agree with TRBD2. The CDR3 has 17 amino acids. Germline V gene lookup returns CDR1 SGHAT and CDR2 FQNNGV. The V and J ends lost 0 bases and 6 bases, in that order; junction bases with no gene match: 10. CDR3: CASSLEIRAGAPGELFF. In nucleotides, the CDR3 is TGTGCCAGCAGCTTAGAGATTCGGGCGGGAGCGCCCGGGGAGCTGTTTTTT.

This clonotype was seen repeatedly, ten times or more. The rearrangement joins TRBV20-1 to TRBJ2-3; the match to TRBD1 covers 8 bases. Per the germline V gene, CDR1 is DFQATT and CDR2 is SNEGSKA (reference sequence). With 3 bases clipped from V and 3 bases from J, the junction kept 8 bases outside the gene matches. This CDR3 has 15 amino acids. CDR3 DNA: TGCAGTGCTAGTTACCGGACAGGGCGTACAGATACGCAGTATTTT. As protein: CSASYRTGRTDTQYF.

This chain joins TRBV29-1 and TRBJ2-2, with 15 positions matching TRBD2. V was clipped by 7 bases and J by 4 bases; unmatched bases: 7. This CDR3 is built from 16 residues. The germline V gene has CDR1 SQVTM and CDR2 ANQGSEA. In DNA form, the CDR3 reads TGCAGCGCTGGACTAGCGGGAGGGTACGGCACCGGGGAGCTGTTTTTT. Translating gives CSAGLAGGYGTGELFF.

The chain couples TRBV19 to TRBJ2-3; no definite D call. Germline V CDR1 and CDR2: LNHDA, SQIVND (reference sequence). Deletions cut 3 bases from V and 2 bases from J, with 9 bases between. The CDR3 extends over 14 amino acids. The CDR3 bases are TGTGCCAGTAGTATTTGGCCACACACAGATACGCAGTATTTT. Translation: CASSIWPHTDTQYF. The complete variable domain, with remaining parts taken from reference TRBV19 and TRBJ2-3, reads DGGITQSPKYLFRKEGQNVTLSCEQNLNHDAMYWYRQDPGQGLRLIYYSQIVNDFQKGDIAEGYSVSREKKESFPLTVTSAQKNPTAFYLCASSIWPHTDTQYFGPGTRLTVL.

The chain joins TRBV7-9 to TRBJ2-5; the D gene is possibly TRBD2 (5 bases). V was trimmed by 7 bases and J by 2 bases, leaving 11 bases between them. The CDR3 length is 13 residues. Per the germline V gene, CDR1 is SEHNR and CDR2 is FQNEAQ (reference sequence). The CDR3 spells CASTPGNQETQYF. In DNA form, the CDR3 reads TGTGCCAGCACCCCCGGGAATCAAGAGACCCAGTACTTC.

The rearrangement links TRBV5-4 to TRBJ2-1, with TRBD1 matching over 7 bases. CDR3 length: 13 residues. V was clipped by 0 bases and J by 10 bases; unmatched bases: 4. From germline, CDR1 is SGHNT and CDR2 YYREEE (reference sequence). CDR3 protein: CASSLAGQTEQFF. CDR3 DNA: TGTGCCAGCAGCTTGGCGGGACAGACCGAGCAGTTCTTC.

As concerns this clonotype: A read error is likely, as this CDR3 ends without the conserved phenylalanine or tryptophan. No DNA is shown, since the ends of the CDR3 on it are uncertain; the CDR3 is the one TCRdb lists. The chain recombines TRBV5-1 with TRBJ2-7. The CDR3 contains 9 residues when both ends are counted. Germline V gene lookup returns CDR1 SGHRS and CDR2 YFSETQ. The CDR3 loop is CASSLYRVS.

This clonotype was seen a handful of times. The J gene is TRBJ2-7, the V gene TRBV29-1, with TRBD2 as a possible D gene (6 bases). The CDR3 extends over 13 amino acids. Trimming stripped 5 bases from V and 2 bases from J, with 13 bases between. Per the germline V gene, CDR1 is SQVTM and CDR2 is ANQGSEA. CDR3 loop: CSVRETATYEQYF. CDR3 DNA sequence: TGCAGCGTTCGGGAGACAGCAACCTACGAGCAGTACTTC.

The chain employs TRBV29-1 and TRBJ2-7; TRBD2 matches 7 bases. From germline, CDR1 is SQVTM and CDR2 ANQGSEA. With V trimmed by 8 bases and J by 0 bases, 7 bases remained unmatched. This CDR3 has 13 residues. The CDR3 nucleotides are TGCAGCTCCGTAGAGCGGGGCTCCTACGAGCAGTACTTC. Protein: CSSVERGSYEQYF.

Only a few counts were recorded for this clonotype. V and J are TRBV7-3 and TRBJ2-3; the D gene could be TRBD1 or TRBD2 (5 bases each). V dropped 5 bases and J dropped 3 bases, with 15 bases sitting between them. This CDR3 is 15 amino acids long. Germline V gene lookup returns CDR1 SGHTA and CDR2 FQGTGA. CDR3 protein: CASSNGATGTDTQYF. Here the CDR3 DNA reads TGTGCCAGCAGCAACGGGGCTACGGGTACAGATACGCAGTATTTT.

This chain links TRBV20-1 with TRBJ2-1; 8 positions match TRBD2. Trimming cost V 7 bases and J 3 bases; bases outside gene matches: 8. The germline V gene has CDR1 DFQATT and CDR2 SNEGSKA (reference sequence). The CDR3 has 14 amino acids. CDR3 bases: TGCAGTGTTAAGACGGGACTAGTCTACAATGAGCAGTTCTTC. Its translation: CSVKTGLVYNEQFF.

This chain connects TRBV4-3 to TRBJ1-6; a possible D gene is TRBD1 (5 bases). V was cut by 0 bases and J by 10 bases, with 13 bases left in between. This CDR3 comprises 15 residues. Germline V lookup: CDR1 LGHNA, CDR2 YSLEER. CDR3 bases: TGCGCCAGCAGCCAAGATGCGCAGGGAGGGTCACCCCTCCACTTT. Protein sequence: CASSQDAQGGSPLHF.

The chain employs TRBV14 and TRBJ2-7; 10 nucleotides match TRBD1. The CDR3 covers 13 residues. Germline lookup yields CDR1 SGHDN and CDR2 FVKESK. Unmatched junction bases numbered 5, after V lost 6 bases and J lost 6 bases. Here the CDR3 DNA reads TGTGCCAGCAGACGACAGGGGGCAAGCGAGCAGTACTTC. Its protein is CASRRQGASEQYF.

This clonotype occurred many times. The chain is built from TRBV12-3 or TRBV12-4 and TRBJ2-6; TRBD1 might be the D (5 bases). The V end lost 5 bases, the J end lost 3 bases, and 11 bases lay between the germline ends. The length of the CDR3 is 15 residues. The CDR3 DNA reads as TGTGCCAGCAGTGAGGACAAAGGTGGGGCCAACGTCCTGACTTTC. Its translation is CASSEDKGGANVLTF.